This T cell receptor beta chain was obtained from a study of blood T cell repertoires in COVID-19. At the level of the study: The samples span acute and convalescent COVID-19 from the United States, Italy and Spain.

Cohort assignment relied on participant-reported clinical history. Recovered status in Cohort 3 required two negative PCRs, clearance, or symptom resolution. In the original processing: For nucleated cells, counts were estimated from reference gene primer amplification. Measured with immunoSEQ multiplex PCR; TCRdb has only the in-frame clones, and not every one. That table furnishes V, J and clone size, whereas the DNA furnished D and trimming. The sample records more than 300,000 clones, roughly 90% being singletons. Germline V CDR1 and CDR2: SGHTA, FQGNSA. The V end lost 5 bases, the J end lost 0 bases, and 7 bases lay between the germline ends. The CDR3 covers 13 residues.

The source is a woman aged 25 to 39 who had recovered from COVID-19. The chain employs TRBV7-2 and TRBJ1-1; D unclear. The sequencing input was PBMCs or T cells enriched from blood (not recorded which). The chain's CDR3 is CASSTQVNTEAFF. Here the CDR3 DNA reads TGTGCCAGCAGCACTCAGGTGAACACTGAAGCTTTCTTT.